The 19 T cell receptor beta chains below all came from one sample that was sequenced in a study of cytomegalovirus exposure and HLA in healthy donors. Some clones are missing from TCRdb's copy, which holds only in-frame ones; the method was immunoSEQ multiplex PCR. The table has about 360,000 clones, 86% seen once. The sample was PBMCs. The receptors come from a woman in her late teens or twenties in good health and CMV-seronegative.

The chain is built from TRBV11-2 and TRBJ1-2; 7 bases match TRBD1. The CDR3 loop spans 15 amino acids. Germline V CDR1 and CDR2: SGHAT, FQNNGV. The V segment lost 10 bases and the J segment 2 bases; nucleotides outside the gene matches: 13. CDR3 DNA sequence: TGTGCCACCCTAGCCGGGACAGAGAGAAACTATGGCTACACCTTC. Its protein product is CATLAGTERNYGYTF.

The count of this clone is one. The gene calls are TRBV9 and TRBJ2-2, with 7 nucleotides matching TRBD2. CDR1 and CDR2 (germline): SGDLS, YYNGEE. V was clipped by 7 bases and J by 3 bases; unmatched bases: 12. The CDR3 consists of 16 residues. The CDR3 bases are TGTGCCAGCGGCTTTGTAGAGGGAGGGGACACCGGGGAGCTGTTTTTT. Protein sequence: CASGFVEGGDTGELFF.

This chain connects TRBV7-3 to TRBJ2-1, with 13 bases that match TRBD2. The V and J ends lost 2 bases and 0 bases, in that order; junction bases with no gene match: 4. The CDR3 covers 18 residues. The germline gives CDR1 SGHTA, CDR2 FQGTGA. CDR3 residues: CASSLGTSGASSYNEQFF. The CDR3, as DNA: TGTGCCAGCAGCTTAGGGACTAGCGGGGCAAGCTCCTACAATGAGCAGTTCTTC.

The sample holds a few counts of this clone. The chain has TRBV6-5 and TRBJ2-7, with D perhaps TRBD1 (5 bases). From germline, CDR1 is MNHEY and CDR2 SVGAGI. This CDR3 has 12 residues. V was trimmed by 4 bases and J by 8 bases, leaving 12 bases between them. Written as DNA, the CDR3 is TGTGCCAGCAGTTCCCCCCAGGGCAAGCAGTACTTC. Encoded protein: CASSSPQGKQYF.

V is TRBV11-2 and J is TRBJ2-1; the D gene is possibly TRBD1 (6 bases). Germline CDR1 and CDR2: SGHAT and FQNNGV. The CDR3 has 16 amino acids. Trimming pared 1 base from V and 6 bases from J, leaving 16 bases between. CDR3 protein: CASSLVVGHQSNEQFF. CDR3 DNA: TGTGCCAGCAGCTTAGTCGTGGGACATCAGTCCAATGAGCAGTTCTTC.

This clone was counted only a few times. The CDR3 loop is CAVRDRGFTEAFF. DNA of the CDR3: TGTGCCGTCCGGGACAGGGGGTTCACTGAAGCTTTCTTT. This chain links TRBV2 with TRBJ1-1; 11 nucleotides line up with TRBD1. The V gene end was trimmed by 11 bases and the J gene end by 4 bases; junction bases not matched to a gene: 6. CDR1 SNHLY and CDR2 FYNNEI come from the germline V gene. This CDR3 is 13 amino acids long.

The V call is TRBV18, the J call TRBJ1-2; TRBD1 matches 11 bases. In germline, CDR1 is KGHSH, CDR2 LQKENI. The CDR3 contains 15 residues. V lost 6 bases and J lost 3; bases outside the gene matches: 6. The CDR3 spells CASSPGQGAYYGYTF. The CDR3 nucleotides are TGTGCCAGCTCTCCCGGACAGGGGGCGTACTATGGCTACACCTTC. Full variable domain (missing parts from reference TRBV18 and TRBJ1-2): NAGVMQNPRHLVRRRGQEARLRCSPMKGHSHVYWYRQLPEEGLKFMVYLQKENIIDESGMPKERFSAEFPKEGPSILRIQQVVRGDSAAYFCASSPGQGAYYGYTFGSGTRLTVV.

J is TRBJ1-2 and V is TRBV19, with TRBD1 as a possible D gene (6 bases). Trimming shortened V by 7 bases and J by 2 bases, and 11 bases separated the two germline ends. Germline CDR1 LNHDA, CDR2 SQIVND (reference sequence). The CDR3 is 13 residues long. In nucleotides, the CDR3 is TGTGCCAGTACTACAACAGGGAACTATGGCTACACCTTC. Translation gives CASTTTGNYGYTF.

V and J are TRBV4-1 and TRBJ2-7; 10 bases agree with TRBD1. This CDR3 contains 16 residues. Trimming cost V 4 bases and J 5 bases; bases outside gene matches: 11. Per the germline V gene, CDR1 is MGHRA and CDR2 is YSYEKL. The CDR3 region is CASSRLLPGTGDEQYF. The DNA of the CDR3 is TGCGCCAGCAGCCGCCTACTACCCGGGACAGGGGACGAGCAGTACTTC.

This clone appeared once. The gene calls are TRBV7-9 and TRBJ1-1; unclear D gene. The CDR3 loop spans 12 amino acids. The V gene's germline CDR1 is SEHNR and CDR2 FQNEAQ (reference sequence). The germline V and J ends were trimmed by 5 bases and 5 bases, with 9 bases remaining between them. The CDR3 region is CASSPAGTEAFF. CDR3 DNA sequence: TGTGCCAGCAGCCCGGCGGGGACTGAAGCTTTCTTT.

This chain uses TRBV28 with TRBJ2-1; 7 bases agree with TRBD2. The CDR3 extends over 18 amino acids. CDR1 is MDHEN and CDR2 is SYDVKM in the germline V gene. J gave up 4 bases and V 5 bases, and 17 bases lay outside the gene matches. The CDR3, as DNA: TGTGCCAGCAGTGCCCTCAGGGAGGGGCAGGGAATTTACAATGAGCAGTTCTTC. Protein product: CASSALREGQGIYNEQFF.

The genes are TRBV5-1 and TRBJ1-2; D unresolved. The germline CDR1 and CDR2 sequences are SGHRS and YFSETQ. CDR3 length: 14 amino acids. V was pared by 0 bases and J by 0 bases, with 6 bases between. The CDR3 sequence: CASSLEQANYGYTF. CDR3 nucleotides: TGCGCCAGCAGCTTGGAGCAAGCTAACTATGGCTACACCTTC.

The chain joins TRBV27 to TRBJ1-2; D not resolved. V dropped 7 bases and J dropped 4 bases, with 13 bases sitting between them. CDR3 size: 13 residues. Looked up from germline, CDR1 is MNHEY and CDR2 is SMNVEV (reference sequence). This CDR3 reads CASTPGGLYGYTF. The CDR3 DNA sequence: TGTGCCAGCACGCCAGGTGGTCTCTATGGCTACACCTTC.

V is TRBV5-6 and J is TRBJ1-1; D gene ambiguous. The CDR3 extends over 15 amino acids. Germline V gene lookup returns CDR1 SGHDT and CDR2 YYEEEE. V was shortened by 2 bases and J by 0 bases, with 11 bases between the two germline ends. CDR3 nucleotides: TGTGCCAGCAGCTTTAGACATACAATGAACACTGAAGCTTTCTTT. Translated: CASSFRHTMNTEAFF. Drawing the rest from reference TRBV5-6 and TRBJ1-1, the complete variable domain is DAGVTQSPTHLIKTRGQQVTLRCSPKSGHDTVSWYQQALGQGPQFIFQYYEEEERQRGNFPDRFSGHQFPNYSSELNVNALLLGDSALYLCASSFRHTMNTEAFFGQGTRLTVV.

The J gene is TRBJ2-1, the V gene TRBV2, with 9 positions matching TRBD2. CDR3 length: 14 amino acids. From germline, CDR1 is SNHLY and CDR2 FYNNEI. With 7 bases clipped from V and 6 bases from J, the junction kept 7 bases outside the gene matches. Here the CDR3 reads CASKAGLAVNEQFF. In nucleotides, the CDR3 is TGTGCCAGCAAGGCGGGACTAGCAGTCAATGAGCAGTTCTTC. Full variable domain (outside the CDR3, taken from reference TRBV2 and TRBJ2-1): EPEVTQTPSHQVTQMGQEVILRCVPISNHLYFYWYRQILGQKVEFLVSFYNNEISEKSEIFDDQFSVERPDGSNFTLKIRSTKLEDSAMYFCASKAGLAVNEQFFGPGTRLTVL.

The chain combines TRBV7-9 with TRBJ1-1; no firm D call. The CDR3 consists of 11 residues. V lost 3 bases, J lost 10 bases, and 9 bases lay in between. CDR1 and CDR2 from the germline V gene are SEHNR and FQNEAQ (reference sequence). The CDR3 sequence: CASSLIQAAFF. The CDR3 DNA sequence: TGTGCCAGCAGCTTGATCCAGGCAGCTTTCTTT.

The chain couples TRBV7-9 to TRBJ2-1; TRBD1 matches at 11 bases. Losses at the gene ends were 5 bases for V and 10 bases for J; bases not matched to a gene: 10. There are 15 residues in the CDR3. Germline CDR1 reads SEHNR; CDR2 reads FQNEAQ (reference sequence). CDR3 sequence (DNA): TGTGCCAGCAGCAACCGGGACAGGGGGTACTGGGAGCAGTTCTTC. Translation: CASSNRDRGYWEQFF.

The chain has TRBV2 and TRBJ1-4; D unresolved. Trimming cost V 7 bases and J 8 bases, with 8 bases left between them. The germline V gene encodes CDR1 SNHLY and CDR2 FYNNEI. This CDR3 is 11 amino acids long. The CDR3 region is CASKAGEKLFF. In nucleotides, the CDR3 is TGTGCCAGCAAGGCCGGGGAAAAACTGTTTTTT.

CDR3 residues: CASSVSQGVDEQFF. The CDR3 coding sequence is TGTGCCAGCAGTGTGTCACAGGGGGTCGATGAGCAGTTCTTC. V and J are TRBV6-4 and TRBJ2-1; 8 bases agree with TRBD1. Looked up from germline, CDR1 is MRHNA and CDR2 is SNTAGT. J lost 8 bases, V lost 4 bases, and 7 bases had no gene match. The CDR3 is 14 amino acids.